The T cell receptor beta chain described here comes from a study of CD8 T cells in ankylosing spondylitis. Whole-study findings and limits: Within ankylosing spondylitis blood, a TCR beta motif made up of several highly homologous variants appeared to be characteristic. In reactive arthritis synovial fluid and blood, some motif variants had been reported before. Disease-linked clones bore a CD8+ phenotype, appearing relatively rarely in peripheral blood.

Each TCR beta library was made by quantitative 5'-RACE that incorporated molecular barcodes. Using its own MiXCR run on the 5' RACE reads, TCRdb lists one record per CDR3 protein. The data hold around 140,000 distinct CDR3 sequences, with around 10% observed a single time. Germline CDR1 is DFQATT and CDR2 is SNEGSKA (reference sequence). J gave up 2 bases and V 6 bases, and 10 bases lay outside the gene matches. The CDR3 totals 15 residues. In this sample, this clonotype turned up many times. No antigen is known for it. Sequencing was carried out using blood, either unsorted or a sorted T cell fraction (not recorded which). This sequence was found in a female donor with ankylosing spondylitis or in good health (not recorded which). The chain recombines TRBV20-1 with TRBJ2-3, with 8 bases that match TRBD2. CDR3 sequence (DNA): TGCAGTGCCCGGGGGGGGGAGGCCCACACAGATACGCAGTATTTT. Amino acids: CSARGGEAHTDTQYF.